Listed below are T cell receptor beta chains from one sample, sequenced in a study of chemoradiotherapy in HPV16-positive cancers. TCRdb keeps only in-frame clones here, not all; method: immunoSEQ multiplex PCR. The repertoire consists of under 8,500 clones, with roughly four fifths occurring once and the leading ten covering over 5%. Sequencing used tumor tissue, obtained from a patient who underwent chemoradiotherapy. These receptors all stem from a human donor with HPV-associated anogenital cancer. Each CDR3 is given with its conserved first and last residue. Each record gives: V gene, D gene, J gene, clone size, CDR3 DNA, CDR3 protein. D genes are given only for firm matches. Clone sizes are given selectively: once, few, many, or a class where the clone is expanded.

v_gene: TRBV19; d_gene: NA; j_gene: TRBJ2-3; abundance: NA; CDR3nt: TGTGCCAGTAGTATAGGTCAGAGCACAGATACGCAGTATTTT; CDR3aa: CASSIGQSTDTQYF
v_gene: TRBV7-2; d_gene: TRBD1; j_gene: TRBJ2-6; abundance: NA; CDR3nt: TGTGCCGAAGACAGGGATGTTTCGCGTAGTGGGGCCAACGTCCTGACTTTC; CDR3aa: CAEDRDVSRSGANVLTF
v_gene: TRBV29-1; d_gene: NA; j_gene: TRBJ2-1; abundance: NA; CDR3nt: TGCAGCGTTGAGCTCTACAATGAGCAGTTCTTC; CDR3aa: CSVELYNEQFF
v_gene: TRBV9; d_gene: TRBD1; j_gene: TRBJ2-1; abundance: NA; CDR3nt: TGTGCCAGCAGCGTAGAGGGGGCCAATGAGCAGTTCTTC; CDR3aa: CASSVEGANEQFF
v_gene: TRBV7-9; d_gene: NA; j_gene: TRBJ2-1; abundance: NA; CDR3nt: TGTGCCAGCAGTCCCTGGGGCAGACGGGGTGAGCAGTTCTTC; CDR3aa: CASSPWGRRGEQFF
v_gene: TRBV29-1; d_gene: NA; j_gene: TRBJ1-4; abundance: NA; CDR3nt: TGCAGCGTTGAGTCCACAGAAAATGAAAAACTGTTTTTT; CDR3aa: CSVESTENEKLFF
v_gene: TRBV19; d_gene: NA; j_gene: TRBJ1-1; abundance: few; CDR3nt: TGTGCCAGTAGAGGCATTAGCGGTGAAGCTTTCTTT; CDR3aa: CASRGISGEAFF
v_gene: TRBV19; d_gene: TRBD1; j_gene: TRBJ1-2; abundance: few; CDR3nt: TGTGCCAGTAACGACAGGGAGGCCTATGGCTACACCTTC; CDR3aa: CASNDREAYGYTF
v_gene: TRBV5-5; d_gene: NA; j_gene: TRBJ1-2; abundance: few; CDR3nt: TGTGCCAGCAGCTTGGCCTGGCCTCCAGCTAACTATGGCTACACCTTC; CDR3aa: CASSLAWPPANYGYTF
v_gene: TRBV19; d_gene: NA; j_gene: TRBJ2-5; abundance: NA; CDR3nt: TGTGCCAGTAGTATATATCGGGGGAGCCAAGAGACCCAGTACTTC; CDR3aa: CASSIYRGSQETQYF
v_gene: TRBV5-1; d_gene: NA; j_gene: TRBJ1-6; abundance: NA; CDR3nt: TGCGCCAGCAGCTCCCGAATGGACTCCTATAATTCACCCCTCCACTTT; CDR3aa: CASSSRMDSYNSPLHF
v_gene: TRBV7-2; d_gene: TRBD1; j_gene: TRBJ1-2; abundance: NA; CDR3nt: TGTGCCAGCAGCTTAGCGACAGGGGACTACACCTTC; CDR3aa: CASSLATGDYTF
v_gene: TRBV23-1; d_gene: NA; j_gene: TRBJ1-1; abundance: NA; CDR3nt: TGCGCCAGCAGTCACCGCGCAGGGTATCCCCGAGCGAGGAACACTGAAGCTTTCTTT; CDR3aa: CASSHRAGYPRARNTEAFF
v_gene: TRBV11-2; d_gene: NA; j_gene: TRBJ2-3; abundance: NA; CDR3nt: TGTGCCAGCAGCCCGGGACATACCACGCAGTATTTT; CDR3aa: CASSPGHTTQYF
v_gene: TRBV19; d_gene: NA; j_gene: TRBJ1-1; abundance: NA; CDR3nt: TGTGCCAGTAGTATAGCCAACAGGGCATCGTCTGAAGCTTTCTTT; CDR3aa: CASSIANRASSEAFF
v_gene: TRBV9; d_gene: NA; j_gene: TRBJ2-2; abundance: NA; CDR3nt: TGTGCCAGCAGCCCCCGCCTTCAAGACAGCACCGGGGAGCTGTTTTTT; CDR3aa: CASSPRLQDSTGELFF
v_gene: TRBV19; d_gene: TRBD1; j_gene: TRBJ2-3; abundance: NA; CDR3nt: TGTGCCAGTAGGAACTTACAGGGGAATTCAGATACGCAGTATTTT; CDR3aa: CASRNLQGNSDTQYF
v_gene: TRBV5-4; d_gene: TRBD1; j_gene: TRBJ2-1; abundance: NA; CDR3nt: TGTGCCAGCAGCTTGGAGGGGACAGGGAACAATGAGCAGTTCTTC; CDR3aa: CASSLEGTGNNEQFF
v_gene: TRBV5-1; d_gene: NA; j_gene: TRBJ2-3; abundance: NA; CDR3nt: TGCGCCAGCAGCTTGGCCAAGTCGGGTGCCACAGATACGCAGTATTTT; CDR3aa: CASSLAKSGATDTQYF
v_gene: TRBV11-2; d_gene: NA; j_gene: TRBJ1-1; abundance: NA; CDR3nt: TGTGCCAGCAGCTTATGGGCGACAAGTATGAACACTGAAGCTTTCTTT; CDR3aa: CASSLWATSMNTEAFF
v_gene: TRBV2; d_gene: NA; j_gene: TRBJ2-7; abundance: NA; CDR3nt: TGTGCCAGCAGTGAGCGACGGGCCTTGGGGGACGAGCAGTACTTC; CDR3aa: CASSERRALGDEQYF
v_gene: TRBV6-5; d_gene: NA; j_gene: TRBJ1-2; abundance: NA; CDR3nt: TGTGCCAGCAGTTATGGCCTCCCCCGTGAGAGCTACACCTTC; CDR3aa: CASSYGLPRESYTF
v_gene: TRBV20-1; d_gene: NA; j_gene: TRBJ2-1; abundance: NA; CDR3nt: TGCAGTGCGCCCGACTACAATGAGCAGTTCTTC; CDR3aa: CSAPDYNEQFF
v_gene: TRBV29-1; d_gene: TRBD1; j_gene: TRBJ1-2; abundance: NA; CDR3nt: TGCAGCGTATACAGGGGGCATGGCTACACCTTC; CDR3aa: CSVYRGHGYTF
v_gene: TRBV5-1; d_gene: TRBD1; j_gene: TRBJ2-5; abundance: NA; CDR3nt: TGCGCCAGCAGCTTGGACCCATACGAGGGGGCGACACTCCAAGAGACCCAGTACTTC; CDR3aa: CASSLDPYEGATLQETQYF
v_gene: TRBV11-2; d_gene: TRBD2; j_gene: TRBJ2-3; abundance: NA; CDR3nt: TGTGCCAGCAGCTTTGTACCGACTAGCGGGGGCCGGGGGGATACGCAGTATTTT; CDR3aa: CASSFVPTSGGRGDTQYF
v_gene: TRBV2; d_gene: NA; j_gene: TRBJ1-5; abundance: NA; CDR3nt: TGTGCCAGCAGGGGGGACACTGATCAGCCCCAGCATTTT; CDR3aa: CASRGDTDQPQHF
v_gene: TRBV5-1; d_gene: TRBD1; j_gene: TRBJ2-7; abundance: NA; CDR3nt: TGCGCCAGCAGCTTGACCGGGACAGGGAGTACCGAGCAGTACTTC; CDR3aa: CASSLTGTGSTEQYF
v_gene: TRBV7-2; d_gene: NA; j_gene: TRBJ2-7; abundance: NA; CDR3nt: TGTGCCAGCAGCCCCCCGACGATTTCCGGGGAGCAGTACTTC; CDR3aa: CASSPPTISGEQYF
v_gene: TRBV7-7; d_gene: NA; j_gene: TRBJ2-2; abundance: NA; CDR3nt: TGTGCCAGCAGCCCGGCGGCACCACAAGGAGCGAACACCGGGGAGCTGTTTTTT; CDR3aa: CASSPAAPQGANTGELFF
v_gene: TRBV4-3; d_gene: NA; j_gene: TRBJ2-2; abundance: NA; CDR3nt: TGCGCCAGCAGCCGAGATAACACCGGGGAGCTGTTTTTT; CDR3aa: CASSRDNTGELFF
v_gene: TRBV7-2; d_gene: NA; j_gene: TRBJ1-3; abundance: NA; CDR3nt: TGTGCCAGCAGCCTTCAGGTCTCTGGAAACACCATATATTTT; CDR3aa: CASSLQVSGNTIYF
v_gene: TRBV4-3; d_gene: NA; j_gene: TRBJ2-3; abundance: NA; CDR3nt: TGCGCCAGCAGCCAAGGATTGGGTAGCAAAGCGGTTACGCAGTATTTT; CDR3aa: CASSQGLGSKAVTQYF
v_gene: TRBV19; d_gene: NA; j_gene: TRBJ1-5; abundance: NA; CDR3nt: TGTGCCAGTAAGGGACAACAGTTCAATCAGCCCCAGCATTTT; CDR3aa: CASKGQQFNQPQHF
v_gene: TRBV5-1; d_gene: TRBD1; j_gene: TRBJ1-1; abundance: NA; CDR3nt: TGCGCCAGCAGCGGAAACACAGGGGACACTGAAGCTTTCTTT; CDR3aa: CASSGNTGDTEAFF
v_gene: TRBV19; d_gene: NA; j_gene: TRBJ2-2; abundance: once; CDR3nt: TGTGCCAGTAGTATAAGGGGCGGGCAGAACACCGGGGAGCTGTTTTTT; CDR3aa: CASSIRGGQNTGELFF
v_gene: TRBV19; d_gene: NA; j_gene: TRBJ1-2; abundance: NA; CDR3nt: TGTGCCAGTACCGAATGGAGGGTAGATGGCTATGGCTACACCTTC; CDR3aa: CASTEWRVDGYGYTF
v_gene: TRBV4-3; d_gene: NA; j_gene: TRBJ1-5; abundance: NA; CDR3nt: TGCGCCAGCAGCCGGGAACTTAGCAATCAGCCCCAGCATTTT; CDR3aa: CASSRELSNQPQHF
v_gene: TRBV2; d_gene: TRBD1; j_gene: TRBJ1-1; abundance: NA; CDR3nt: TGTGCCAGCAGCGAAGGGTTGGTCAGGGGGCCGTACACTGAAGCTTTCTTT; CDR3aa: CASSEGLVRGPYTEAFF
v_gene: TRBV5-1; d_gene: TRBD1; j_gene: TRBJ1-2; abundance: NA; CDR3nt: TGCGCCAGCAGCTTGGAAGGGGACAGATCCGGCTACACCTTC; CDR3aa: CASSLEGDRSGYTF
v_gene: TRBV2; d_gene: NA; j_gene: TRBJ1-5; abundance: NA; CDR3nt: TGTGCCAGCGGACTGGGATCCTATAGCAATCAGCCCCAGCATTTT; CDR3aa: CASGLGSYSNQPQHF
v_gene: TRBV5-5; d_gene: TRBD1; j_gene: TRBJ1-2; abundance: NA; CDR3nt: TGTGCCAGCAGCATCCGACAGGGGCCAGACTATGGCTACACCTTC; CDR3aa: CASSIRQGPDYGYTF
v_gene: TRBV2; d_gene: NA; j_gene: TRBJ1-5; abundance: few; CDR3nt: TGTGCCAGCAGGGCAGGGTTGAGCAATCAGCCCCAGCATTTT; CDR3aa: CASRAGLSNQPQHF
v_gene: TRBV19; d_gene: TRBD1; j_gene: TRBJ1-1; abundance: few; CDR3nt: TGTGCCAGTAGTCCCCCCCTGACAGGGGGGGGGAACACTGAAGCTTTCTTT; CDR3aa: CASSPPLTGGGNTEAFF
v_gene: TRBV7-3; d_gene: TRBD1; j_gene: TRBJ1-5; abundance: NA; CDR3nt: TGTGCCAGCAGCCCTGGGACAGGGTGGGATCAGCCCCAGCATTTT; CDR3aa: CASSPGTGWDQPQHF
v_gene: TRBV7-9; d_gene: NA; j_gene: TRBJ1-1; abundance: NA; CDR3nt: TGTGCCAGCAGCCCAGATTCGTCGAACACTGAAGCTTTCTTT; CDR3aa: CASSPDSSNTEAFF
v_gene: TRBV5-5; d_gene: NA; j_gene: TRBJ2-7; abundance: NA; CDR3nt: TGTGCCAGCAGTGTCGGGAGGACAGCATCCTACGAGCAGTACTTC; CDR3aa: CASSVGRTASYEQYF
v_gene: TRBV19; d_gene: TRBD1; j_gene: TRBJ1-4; abundance: once; CDR3nt: TGTGCCAGTAGGGACAGGCCGGACCTAGGTGAAAAACTGTTTTTT; CDR3aa: CASRDRPDLGEKLFF
v_gene: TRBV5-6; d_gene: NA; j_gene: TRBJ1-1; abundance: NA; CDR3nt: TGTGCCAGCAGCAGTGCTTTCAGGGGAGACACTGAAGCTTTCTTT; CDR3aa: CASSSAFRGDTEAFF
v_gene: TRBV5-4; d_gene: NA; j_gene: TRBJ1-4; abundance: once; CDR3nt: TGTGCCAGCAGCTTGGGTGGAGCTTATAATGAAAAACTGTTTTTT; CDR3aa: CASSLGGAYNEKLFF